This is a list of T cell receptor beta chains from one sample in a study of identical twins. Each CDR3 protein is one row after TCRdb ran MiXCR on the 5' RACE reads. The sample lists 1.5 million or so distinct CDR3 sequences, more than 30% seen once, with about 0.27% in the top ten. The sample taken for sequencing was cord blood. All receptors come from a newborn girl in good health. Each CDR3 is given with its conserved first and last residue. D genes are given only for firm matches. Size is omitted from some rows. Given values are once, few, many or a class for expanded clones.

V gene	J gene	clone size	D gene	CDR3 protein	CDR3 DNA
TRBV7-2	TRBJ2-7	.	TRBD2	CASSLSTSGRHEQYF	TGTGCCAGCAGCTTATCGACTAGCGGGAGGCATGAGCAGTACTTC
TRBV9	TRBJ1-1	.	.	CASSTLSRDLNTEAFF	TGTGCCAGCAGCACTCTCTCTAGGGACTTGAACACTGAAGCTTTCTTT
TRBV6-1	TRBJ1-6	.	.	CASKDGRDNSPLHF	TGTGCCAGCAAGGACGGCAGGGATAATTCACCCCTCCACTTT
TRBV5-6	TRBJ2-7	.	TRBD2	CASSLWTSDPYEQYF	TGTGCCAGCAGCTTGTGGACTAGCGACCCCTACGAGCAGTACTTC
TRBV7-2	TRBJ2-3	few	.	CASSLTLDRTDTQYF	TGTGCCAGCAGCTTAACGTTAGACCGCACAGATACGCAGTATTTT
TRBV3-1	TRBJ1-2	few	TRBD1	CASSQYRGSNYGYTF	TGTGCCAGCAGCCAATACAGGGGGAGTAACTATGGCTACACCTTC
TRBV10-2	TRBJ1-2	few	.	CASSGRTNYGYTF	TGCGCCAGCAGTGGACGGACGAACTATGGCTACACCTTC
TRBV5-1	TRBJ2-7	.	.	CASSLGIRQPYNEQYF	TGCGCCAGCAGCTTGGGAATAAGGCAGCCCTACAATGAGCAGTACTTC
TRBV20-1	TRBJ2-7	few	.	CSALRELGYEQYF	TGCAGTGCTCTCAGGGAGTTAGGCTACGAGCAGTACTTC
TRBV27	TRBJ2-7	few	TRBD1	CASSLIGTGTNEQYF	TGTGCCAGCAGTTTAATCGGGACAGGGACAAACGAGCAGTACTTC
TRBV4-1	TRBJ2-3	.	.	CASSQAYGYRQISTDTQYF	TGCGCCAGCAGCCAAGCGTACGGATATCGTCAAATTAGCACAGATACGCAGTATTTT
TRBV27	TRBJ2-3	few	TRBD2	CASKGLADLTDTQYF	TGTGCCAGCAAGGGACTAGCGGACCTCACAGATACGCAGTATTTT